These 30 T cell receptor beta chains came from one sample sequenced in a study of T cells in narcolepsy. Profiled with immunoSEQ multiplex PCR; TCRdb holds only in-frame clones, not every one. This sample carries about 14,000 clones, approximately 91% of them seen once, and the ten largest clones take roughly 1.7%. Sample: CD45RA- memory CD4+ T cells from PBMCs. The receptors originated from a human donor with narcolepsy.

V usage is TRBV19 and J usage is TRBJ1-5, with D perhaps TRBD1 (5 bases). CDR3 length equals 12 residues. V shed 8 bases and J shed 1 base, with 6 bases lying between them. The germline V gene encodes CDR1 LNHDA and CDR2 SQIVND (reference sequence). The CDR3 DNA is TGTGCCAGTGGGGGGAGCAATCAGCCCCAGCATTTT. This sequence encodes CASGGSNQPQHF.

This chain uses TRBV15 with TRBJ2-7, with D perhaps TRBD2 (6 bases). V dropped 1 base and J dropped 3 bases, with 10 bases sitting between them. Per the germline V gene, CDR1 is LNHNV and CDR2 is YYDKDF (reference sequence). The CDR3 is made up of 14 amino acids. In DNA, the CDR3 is TGTGCCACCAGCAGAGCAGGAGGGGACTACGAGCAGTACTTC. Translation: CATSRAGGDYEQYF.

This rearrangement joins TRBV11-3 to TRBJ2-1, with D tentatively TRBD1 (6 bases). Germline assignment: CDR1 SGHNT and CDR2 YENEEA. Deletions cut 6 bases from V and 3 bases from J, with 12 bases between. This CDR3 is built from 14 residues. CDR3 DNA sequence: TGTGCCAGCAGTCCGGGACACGGCTACAATGAGCAGTTCTTC. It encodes CASSPGHGYNEQFF.

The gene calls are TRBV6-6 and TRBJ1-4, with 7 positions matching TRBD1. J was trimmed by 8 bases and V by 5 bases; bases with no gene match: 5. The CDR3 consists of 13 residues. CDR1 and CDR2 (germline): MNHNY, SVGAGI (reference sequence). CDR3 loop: CASSKGQWEKLFF. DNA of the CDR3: TGTGCCAGCAGTAAGGGACAGTGGGAAAAACTGTTTTTT.

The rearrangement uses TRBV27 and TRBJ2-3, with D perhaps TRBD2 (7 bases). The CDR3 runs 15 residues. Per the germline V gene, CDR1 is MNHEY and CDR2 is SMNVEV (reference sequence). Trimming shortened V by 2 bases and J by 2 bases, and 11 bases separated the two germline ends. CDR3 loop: CASSLAGAVTDTQYF. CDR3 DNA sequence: TGTGCCAGCAGTTTAGCGGGGGCCGTCACAGATACGCAGTATTTT.

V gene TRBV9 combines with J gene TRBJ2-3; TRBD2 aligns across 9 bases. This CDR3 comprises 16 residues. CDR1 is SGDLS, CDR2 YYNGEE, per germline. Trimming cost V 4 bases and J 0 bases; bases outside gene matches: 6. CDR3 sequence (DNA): TGTGCCAGCAGCCCCGATAGCGGGGGAAGCACAGATACGCAGTATTTT. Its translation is CASSPDSGGSTDTQYF.

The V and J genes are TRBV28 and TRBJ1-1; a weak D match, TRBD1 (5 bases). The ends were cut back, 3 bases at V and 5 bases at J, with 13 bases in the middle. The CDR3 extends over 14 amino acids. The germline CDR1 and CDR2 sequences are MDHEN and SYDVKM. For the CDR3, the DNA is TGTGCCAGCAGTTTGGCAGGGCGCTCGACTGAAGCTTTCTTT. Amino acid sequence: CASSLAGRSTEAFF.

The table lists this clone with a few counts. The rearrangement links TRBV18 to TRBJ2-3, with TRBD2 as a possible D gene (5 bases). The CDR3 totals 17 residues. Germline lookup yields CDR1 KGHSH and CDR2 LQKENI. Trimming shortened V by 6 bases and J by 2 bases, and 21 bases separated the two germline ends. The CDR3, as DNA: TGTGCCAGCTCCCGACAAGCCGCGGACTCATCCACAGATACGCAGTATTTT. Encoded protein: CASSRQAADSSTDTQYF. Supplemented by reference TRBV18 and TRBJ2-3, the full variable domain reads NAGVMQNPRHLVRRRGQEARLRCSPMKGHSHVYWYRQLPEEGLKFMVYLQKENIIDESGMPKERFSAEFPKEGPSILRIQQVVRGDSAAYFCASSRQAADSSTDTQYFGPGTRLTVL.

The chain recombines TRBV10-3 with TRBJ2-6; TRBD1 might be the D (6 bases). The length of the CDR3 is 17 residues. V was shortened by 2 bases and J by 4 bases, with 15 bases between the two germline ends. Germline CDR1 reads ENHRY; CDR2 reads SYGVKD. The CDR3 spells CAISEGTGITGANVLTF. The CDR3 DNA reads TGTGCCATCAGTGAGGGAACAGGGATAACCGGGGCCAACGTCCTGACTTTC.

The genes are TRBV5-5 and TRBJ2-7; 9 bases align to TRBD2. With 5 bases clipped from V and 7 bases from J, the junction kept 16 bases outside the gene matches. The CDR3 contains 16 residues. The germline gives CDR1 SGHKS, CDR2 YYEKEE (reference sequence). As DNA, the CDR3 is TGTGCCAGCAGTACTAACCCCGGGACTAGCTCGGGAGAGCAGTACTTC. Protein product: CASSTNPGTSSGEQYF.

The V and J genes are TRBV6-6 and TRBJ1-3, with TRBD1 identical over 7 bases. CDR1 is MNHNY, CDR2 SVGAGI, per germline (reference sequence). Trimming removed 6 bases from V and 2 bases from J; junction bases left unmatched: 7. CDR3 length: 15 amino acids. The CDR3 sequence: CASSQDRAAGNTIYF. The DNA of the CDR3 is TGTGCCAGCAGCCAAGACAGGGCAGCTGGAAACACCATATATTTT.

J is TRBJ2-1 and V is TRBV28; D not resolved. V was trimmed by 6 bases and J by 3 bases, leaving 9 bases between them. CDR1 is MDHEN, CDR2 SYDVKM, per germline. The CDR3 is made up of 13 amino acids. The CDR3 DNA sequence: TGTGCCAGCAGCCGCATGAGCTACAATGAGCAGTTCTTC. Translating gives CASSRMSYNEQFF.

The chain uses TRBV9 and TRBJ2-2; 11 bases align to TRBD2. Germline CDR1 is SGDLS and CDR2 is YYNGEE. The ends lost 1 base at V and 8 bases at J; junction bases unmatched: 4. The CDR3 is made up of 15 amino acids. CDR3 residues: CASSVRLAGQGELFF. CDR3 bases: TGTGCCAGCAGCGTAAGACTAGCGGGACAAGGGGAGCTGTTTTTT.

CDR3 protein: CASSPGHANTGELFF. CDR3 nucleotides: TGTGCCAGCAGCCCGGGACACGCGAACACCGGGGAGCTGTTTTTT. The V and J genes are TRBV7-9 and TRBJ2-2, with a weak D call TRBD1 (6 bases). The CDR3 has 15 residues. The germline gives CDR1 SEHNR, CDR2 FQNEAQ (reference sequence). Trimming stripped 5 bases from V and 0 bases from J, with 10 bases between.

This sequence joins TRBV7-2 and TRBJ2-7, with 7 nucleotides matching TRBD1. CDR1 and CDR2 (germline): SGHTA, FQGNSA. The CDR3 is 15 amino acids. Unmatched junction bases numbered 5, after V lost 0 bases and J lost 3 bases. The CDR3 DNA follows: TGTGCCAGCAGCTTAGCAGGACAGGTCCACTACGAGCAGTACTTC. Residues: CASSLAGQVHYEQYF.

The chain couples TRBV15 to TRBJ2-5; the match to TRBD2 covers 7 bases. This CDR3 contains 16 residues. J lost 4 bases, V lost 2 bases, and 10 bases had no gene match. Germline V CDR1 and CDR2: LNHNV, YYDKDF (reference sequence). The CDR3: CATSRWGGHLGETQYF. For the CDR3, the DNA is TGTGCCACCAGCAGATGGGGAGGGCACCTGGGAGAGACCCAGTACTTC.

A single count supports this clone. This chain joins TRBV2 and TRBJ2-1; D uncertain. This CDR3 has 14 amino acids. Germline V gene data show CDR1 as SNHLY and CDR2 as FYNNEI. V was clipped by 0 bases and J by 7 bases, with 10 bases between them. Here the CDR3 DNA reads TGTGCCAGCAGTGAAGCGCGAGGTTTTAATGAGCAGTTCTTC. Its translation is CASSEARGFNEQFF.

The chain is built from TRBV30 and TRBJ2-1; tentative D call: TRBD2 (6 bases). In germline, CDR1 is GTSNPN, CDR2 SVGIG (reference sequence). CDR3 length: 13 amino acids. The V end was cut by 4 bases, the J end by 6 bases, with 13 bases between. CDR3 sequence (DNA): TGTGCCTGGAACCTGGGGAGGCGCAATGAGCAGTTCTTC. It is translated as CAWNLGRRNEQFF.

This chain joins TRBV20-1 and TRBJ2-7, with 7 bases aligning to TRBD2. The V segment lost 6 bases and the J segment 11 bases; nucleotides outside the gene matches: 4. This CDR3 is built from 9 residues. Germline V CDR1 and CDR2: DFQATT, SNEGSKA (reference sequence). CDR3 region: CSAPGREYF. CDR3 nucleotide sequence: TGCAGTGCACCGGGGAGGGAGTACTTC.

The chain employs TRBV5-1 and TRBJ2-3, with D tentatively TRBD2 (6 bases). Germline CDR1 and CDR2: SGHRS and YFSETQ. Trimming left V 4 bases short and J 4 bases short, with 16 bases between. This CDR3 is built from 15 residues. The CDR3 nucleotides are TGCGCCAGCAGCCCGGCCGGGGGTACTTCAGATACGCAGTATTTT. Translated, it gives CASSPAGGTSDTQYF. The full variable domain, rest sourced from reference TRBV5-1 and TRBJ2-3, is KAGVTQTPRYLIKTRGQQVTLSCSPISGHRSVSWYQQTPGQGLQFLFEYFSETQRNKGNFPGRFSGRQFSNSRSEMNVSTLELGDSALYLCASSPAGGTSDTQYFGPGTRLTVL.

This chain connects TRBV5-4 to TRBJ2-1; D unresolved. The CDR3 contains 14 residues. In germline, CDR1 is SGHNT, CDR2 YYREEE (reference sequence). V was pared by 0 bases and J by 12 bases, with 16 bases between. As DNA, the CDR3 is TGTGCCAGCAGCTTGGTGGCAACTAATGAAGGGCAGTTCTTC. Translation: CASSLVATNEGQFF.

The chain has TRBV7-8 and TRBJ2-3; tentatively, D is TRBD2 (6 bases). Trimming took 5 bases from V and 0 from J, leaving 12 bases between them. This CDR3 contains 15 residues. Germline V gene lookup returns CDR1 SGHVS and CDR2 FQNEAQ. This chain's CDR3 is CASSPFSGSTDTQYF. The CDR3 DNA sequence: TGTGCCAGCAGCCCCTTTAGCGGTAGCACAGATACGCAGTATTTT.

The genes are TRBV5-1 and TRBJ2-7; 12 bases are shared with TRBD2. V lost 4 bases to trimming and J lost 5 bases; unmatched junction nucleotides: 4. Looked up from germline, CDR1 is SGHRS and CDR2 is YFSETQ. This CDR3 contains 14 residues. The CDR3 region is CASSARTSGNEQYF. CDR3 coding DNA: TGCGCCAGCAGCGCGCGGACTAGCGGGAACGAGCAGTACTTC.

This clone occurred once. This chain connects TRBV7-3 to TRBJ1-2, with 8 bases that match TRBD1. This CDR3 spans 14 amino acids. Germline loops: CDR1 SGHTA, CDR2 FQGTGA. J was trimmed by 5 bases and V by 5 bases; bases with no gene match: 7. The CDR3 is CASSDRGERYGYTF. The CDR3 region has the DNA TGTGCCAGCAGCGACAGGGGCGAGCGGTATGGCTACACCTTC.

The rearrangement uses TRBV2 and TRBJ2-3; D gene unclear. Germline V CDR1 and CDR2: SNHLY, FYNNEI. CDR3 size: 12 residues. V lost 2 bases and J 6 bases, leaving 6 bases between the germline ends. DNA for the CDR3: TGTGCCAGCAGTGAACAGTTGGATACGCAGTATTTT. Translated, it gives CASSEQLDTQYF.

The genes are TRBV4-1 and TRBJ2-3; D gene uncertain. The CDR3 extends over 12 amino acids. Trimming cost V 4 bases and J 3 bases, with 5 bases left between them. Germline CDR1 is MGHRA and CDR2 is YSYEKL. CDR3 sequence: CASSPTTDTQYF. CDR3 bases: TGCGCCAGCAGCCCGACAACAGATACGCAGTATTTT.

DNA of the CDR3: TGTGCCAGCTTAATGGCGAGGGGGTTGAACACTGAAGCTTTCTTT. Amino acid sequence: CASLMARGLNTEAFF. The chain joins TRBV28 to TRBJ1-1; possible D gene TRBD1, 6 bases. The CDR3 is 15 residues long. Trimming shortened V by 8 bases and J by 0 bases, and 16 bases separated the two germline ends. CDR1 and CDR2 (germline): MDHEN, SYDVKM.

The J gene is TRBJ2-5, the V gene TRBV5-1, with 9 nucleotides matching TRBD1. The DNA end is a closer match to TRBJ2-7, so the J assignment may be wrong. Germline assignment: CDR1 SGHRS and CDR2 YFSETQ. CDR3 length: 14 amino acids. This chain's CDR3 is CASVATGGSYEQYF. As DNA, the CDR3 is TGCGCCAGCGTTGCGACAGGGGGTTCCTACGAGCAGTACTTC.

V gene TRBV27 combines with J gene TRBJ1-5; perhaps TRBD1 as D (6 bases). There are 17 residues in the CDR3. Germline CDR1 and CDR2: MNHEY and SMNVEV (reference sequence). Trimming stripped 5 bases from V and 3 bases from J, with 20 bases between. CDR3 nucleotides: TGTGCCAGCAGTCCACGGGGGGCCGGGTATACCAATCAGCCCCAGCATTTT. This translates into CASSPRGAGYTNQPQHF.

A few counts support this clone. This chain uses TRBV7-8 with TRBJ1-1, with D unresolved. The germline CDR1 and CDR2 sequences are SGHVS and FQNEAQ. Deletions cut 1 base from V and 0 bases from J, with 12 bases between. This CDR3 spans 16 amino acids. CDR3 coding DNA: TGTGCCAGCAGCTTAGTCAGTCCCAGATTGAACACTGAAGCTTTCTTT. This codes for CASSLVSPRLNTEAFF.